One and the same sample provided the 20 T cell receptor beta chains below, sequenced in a study of blood T cell repertoires in COVID-19. The method was immunoSEQ multiplex PCR; TCRdb's version includes in-frame clones alone and lacks a portion of them. Here the sample spans 250,000 to 300,000 clones, around nine tenths being singletons. The sample was peripheral blood. The source is a woman aged 25-40 years with COVID-19, enrolled during active disease.

The gene calls are TRBV16 and TRBJ1-2; TRBD1 matches at 8 bases. V gave up 4 bases and J gave up 8 bases; unmatched junction bases: 6. Germline V gene lookup returns CDR1 KGHSY and CDR2 FQNENV. The CDR3 runs 13 residues. The CDR3 DNA is TGTGCCAGCAGCCCGCAGGGGGCAGGGGGCTACACCTTC. Encoded protein: CASSPQGAGGYTF.

The chain's CDR3 is CASSLSEDSPLHF. DNA of the CDR3: TGTGCCAGCAGTTTATCAGAGGATTCACCCCTCCACTTT. The V call is TRBV27, the J call TRBJ1-6; D not resolved. V was pared by 0 bases and J by 8 bases, with 5 bases between. The length of the CDR3 is 13 residues. Germline CDR1 reads MNHEY; CDR2 reads SMNVEV (reference sequence).

V usage is TRBV13 and J usage is TRBJ2-1, with D perhaps matching TRBD2 (7 bases). CDR1 PRHDT and CDR2 FYEKMQ come from the germline V gene (reference sequence). CDR3 length equals 16 residues. Between the trimmed V and J ends, which lost 5 bases and 8 bases, there was a span of 22 bases. The CDR3 protein is CASSPPGGRREHEQFF. The CDR3 DNA follows: TGTGCCAGCAGCCCCCCCGGGGGGCGGAGGGAGCATGAGCAGTTCTTC. The full variable domain, its missing parts supplied by reference TRBV13 and TRBJ2-1, is AAGVIQSPRHLIKEKRETATLKCYPIPRHDTVYWYQQGPGQDPQFLISFYEKMQSDKGSIPDRFSAQQFSDYHSELNMSSLELGDSALYFCASSPPGGRREHEQFFGPGTRLTVL.

This clone was seen a handful of times. The chain carries TRBV18 and TRBJ2-1; 13 bases fit TRBD2. Germline assignment: CDR1 KGHSH and CDR2 LQKENI. CDR3 size: 15 residues. V dropped 6 bases and J dropped 4; count of bases not matched to a gene: 3. DNA for the CDR3: TGTGCCAGCTCCGGACTAGCGGGGGTTTACAATGAGCAGTTCTTC. It yields the protein CASSGLAGVYNEQFF.

The J gene is TRBJ1-6, the V gene TRBV10-2; possible D gene TRBD1, 6 bases. The V and J ends lost 4 bases and 6 bases respectively, with 40 bases between them. This CDR3 is 24 amino acids long. CDR1 and CDR2 (germline): WSHSY, SAAADI. CDR3 sequence: CASSGVGGGRPSFVALGINSPLHF. CDR3 nucleotide sequence: TGCGCCAGCAGTGGAGTCGGCGGGGGCAGACCCTCATTCGTGGCACTCGGGATTAATTCACCCCTCCACTTT.

The rearrangement links TRBV5-5 to TRBJ2-7; D call uncertain. V gave up 3 bases and J gave up 1 base, with 8 bases separating them. The CDR3 contains 13 residues. CDR1 is SGHKS, CDR2 YYEKEE, per germline (reference sequence). CDR3: CASSSLLSYEQYF. CDR3 bases: TGTGCCAGCAGCTCCCTACTATCCTACGAGCAGTACTTC. The complete variable domain, with remaining parts taken from reference TRBV5-5 and TRBJ2-7, reads DAGVTQSPTHLIKTRGQQVTLRCSPISGHKSVSWYQQVLGQGPQFIFQYYEKEERGRGNFPDRFSARQFPNYSSELNVNALLLGDSALYLCASSSLLSYEQYFGPGTRLTVT.

The chain uses TRBV27 and TRBJ2-5, with a possible D match to TRBD2 (6 bases). This CDR3 has 13 amino acids. The V end lost 5 bases, the J end lost 2 bases, and 9 bases lay between the germline ends. Germline CDR1 reads MNHEY; CDR2 reads SMNVEV (reference sequence). CDR3 protein: CASSHAGQETQYF. In nucleotides, the CDR3 is TGTGCCAGCAGTCATGCGGGGCAAGAGACCCAGTACTTC.

The rearrangement joins TRBV10-3 to TRBJ1-1; 7 bases agree with TRBD1. Looked up from germline, CDR1 is ENHRY and CDR2 is SYGVKD. Losses at the gene ends were 3 bases for V and 3 bases for J; bases not matched to a gene: 10. The CDR3 extends over 16 amino acids. The CDR3 protein is CAISEGPLRGDTEAFF. DNA for the CDR3: TGTGCCATCAGTGAAGGACCACTCAGGGGGGACACTGAAGCTTTCTTT.

The chain recombines TRBV18 with TRBJ1-4, with TRBD1 matching over 10 bases. Per the germline V gene, CDR1 is KGHSH and CDR2 is LQKENI. The CDR3 loop spans 14 amino acids. V lost 3 bases, J lost 6 bases, and 1 base stayed unmatched. The CDR3 region has the DNA TGTGCCAGCTCACCTGACAGGGGGCATGAAAAACTGTTTTTT. The encoded protein is CASSPDRGHEKLFF.

The chain recombines TRBV28 with TRBJ1-1; D gene unclear. The V end lost 4 bases, the J end lost 1 base, and 16 bases lay between the germline ends. The CDR3 spans 16 residues. CDR1 and CDR2 from the germline V gene are MDHEN and SYDVKM. For the CDR3, the DNA is TGTGCCAGCAGTTCGCCTCGACTGGCCTCGAACACTGAAGCTTTCTTT. It is translated as CASSSPRLASNTEAFF.

This chain uses TRBV19 with TRBJ1-6; D gene uncertain. The CDR3 contains 14 residues. The germline gives CDR1 LNHDA, CDR2 SQIVND (reference sequence). V lost 4 bases and J 8 bases, leaving 12 bases between the germline ends. For the CDR3, the DNA is TGTGCCAGTAGTACCGTCGCCCGGGATTCACCCCTCCACTTT. Its translation: CASSTVARDSPLHF.

The rearrangement links TRBV6-5 to TRBJ2-5, with TRBD2 identical over 11 bases. V lost 5 bases to trimming and J lost 5 bases; unmatched junction nucleotides: 7. The CDR3 extends over 15 amino acids. CDR1 is MNHEY, CDR2 SVGAGI, per germline. CDR3 in amino acids: CASSQLAGGLETQYF. The CDR3, as DNA: TGTGCCAGCAGTCAGCTAGCGGGGGGCTTGGAGACCCAGTACTTC.

The chain has TRBV5-1 and TRBJ2-5; D remains unclear. This CDR3 is built from 13 residues. Germline CDR1 and CDR2: SGHRS and YFSETQ. Trimming cost V 2 bases and J 5 bases, with 10 bases left between them. CDR3 sequence: CASSFSRAETQYF. The DNA of the CDR3 is TGCGCCAGCAGCTTCTCCAGAGCGGAGACCCAGTACTTC.

This clone occurred once. V usage is TRBV7-9 and J usage is TRBJ2-7, with TRBD2 matching over 13 bases. In germline, CDR1 is SEHNR, CDR2 FQNEAQ (reference sequence). The CDR3 length is 16 residues. Trimming took 6 bases from V and 2 from J; bases not matched to a gene: 7. The CDR3 reads CASSQGTSGDPYEQYF. As DNA, the CDR3 is TGTGCCAGCAGTCAAGGGACTAGCGGGGACCCCTACGAGCAGTACTTC.

The J gene is TRBJ1-2, the V gene TRBV6-4, with D perhaps TRBD1 (6 bases). The CDR3 is 15 amino acids. V lost 6 bases, J lost 4 bases, and 18 bases lay in between. Germline CDR1 MRHNA, CDR2 SNTAGT. The CDR3 loop is CASSAPSGTRYGYTF. The DNA for the CDR3 is TGTGCCAGCAGCGCTCCGTCCGGGACACGCTATGGCTACACCTTC.

The chain links TRBV5-1 to TRBJ1-1, with D uncertain. The length of the CDR3 is 13 residues. CDR1 is SGHRS, CDR2 YFSETQ, per germline. The V end was cut by 0 bases, the J end by 1 base, with 4 bases between. The CDR3, as DNA: TGCGCCAGCAGCTTGGACACGAACACTGAAGCTTTCTTT. Translated, it gives CASSLDTNTEAFF. Looking up the rest from reference TRBV5-1 and TRBJ1-1 gives the full variable domain: KAGVTQTPRYLIKTRGQQVTLSCSPISGHRSVSWYQQTPGQGLQFLFEYFSETQRNKGNFPGRFSGRQFSNSRSEMNVSTLELGDSALYLCASSLDTNTEAFFGQGTRLTVV.

V usage is TRBV5-1 and J usage is TRBJ2-1; 7 nucleotides line up with TRBD2. CDR3 length equals 16 residues. CDR1 SGHRS and CDR2 YFSETQ come from the germline V gene. J was trimmed by 3 bases and V by 6 bases; bases with no gene match: 12. Written as DNA, the CDR3 is TGCGCCAGCAAACCCCAAGGAGCGGGAAACTACAATGAGCAGTTCTTC. This encodes CASKPQGAGNYNEQFF.

This chain joins TRBV3-1 (or the pseudogene TRBV3-2) and TRBJ1-1; D remains unclear. Germline loops: CDR1 LGHDT, CDR2 YNNKEL (reference sequence). The V and J ends lost 2 bases and 0 bases respectively, with 13 bases between them. The CDR3 contains 16 residues. The CDR3 reads CASSQFAGIMNTEAFF. CDR3 bases: TGTGCCAGCAGCCAATTCGCAGGTATCATGAACACTGAAGCTTTCTTT.

The chain uses TRBV3-1 (or the pseudogene TRBV3-2) and TRBJ2-3, with a tentative D call TRBD1 (6 bases). V shed 1 base and J shed 4 bases, with 18 bases lying between them. The CDR3 totals 17 residues. CDR1 is LGHDT, CDR2 YNNKEL, per germline (reference sequence). The CDR3 region has the DNA TGTGCCAGCAGCCAAGTAGGAGGTAGACAGGCCGCAGATACGCAGTATTTT. Translation gives CASSQVGGRQAADTQYF.

The gene calls are TRBV24-1 and TRBJ2-1, with 9 bases aligning to TRBD1. The V and J ends lost 7 bases and 2 bases, in that order; junction bases with no gene match: 2. Germline V gene sequence: CDR1 KGHDR, CDR2 SFDVKD. This CDR3 spans 14 amino acids. CDR3 sequence: CATSRTGAYNEQFF. The CDR3, as DNA: TGTGCCACCAGCAGGACAGGGGCCTACAATGAGCAGTTCTTC.